The entry below describes one T cell receptor (beta chain). This clone came up many times. The antigen it binds to is not known. No base-level quality is on record; no much larger clone is a single base apart. The germline V gene (reference sequence) specifies LNHDA as CDR1 and SQIVND as CDR2. The CDR3 starts with the cysteine, ends with the phenylalanine, and has 15 residues. The only DNA kept is the CDR3, 45 bases in frame from the first base. The V end loses 1 base and the J end loses 7 bases, and a stretch of 14 bases separates them. This entry belongs to a study of metastatic and nonmetastatic thyroid tumors (dated by TCRdb to about 2020). With respect to the entire study: Repertoires were compared across peripheral blood and tumor or nodule tissue samples from malignant and benign thyroid patients. General findings and caveats noted by the study authors: In both blood and tumor samples, malignant tumors were reported to have significantly higher TCR beta diversity than benign nodules.

No treatment had been received by any patient before thyroid surgery. Patient clinical samples collected from about 2011 to 2018 were retrospectively analysed using T-cell receptor beta sequencing. Libraries were prepared through PCR. Data came from an Illumina HiSeq 4000. High-throughput sequencing was used to profile the TCR beta-chain CDR3 region of each patient. As for the authors' bioinformatics: CDR3 differences across clinicopathological groups were used to build a classifier for discriminating distant-metastatic papillary thyroid cancer patients. Repertoire diversity was assessed with the Shannon index, and tumor-blood repertoire similarity with the Morisita-Horn index. TCRdb reanalyzed the raw reads on its own, using fastp at Q25 for trimming and MiXCR for clone calling, and kept in-frame beta chains. These V and J calls derive from TCRdb rather than the authors' analysis. The sample table lists roughly 34,000 clones, about 15% of them with a count of one. The ten largest clones add up to about a fifth of the sample.

This chain joins TRBV19 to TRBJ2-1; TRBD2 is perhaps the D gene, given 5 matching bases. The sample consisted of blood. The sequence came from a male donor with papillary thyroid cancer or a benign thyroid nodule (not recorded which). Some clones in this sample may be carry-over from other donors' samples. CDR3 sequence: CASSIVASRGNEQFF. At the DNA level, the sequence is TGTGCCAGTAGTATAGTGGCTAGCAGAGGGAATGAGCAGTTCTTC.